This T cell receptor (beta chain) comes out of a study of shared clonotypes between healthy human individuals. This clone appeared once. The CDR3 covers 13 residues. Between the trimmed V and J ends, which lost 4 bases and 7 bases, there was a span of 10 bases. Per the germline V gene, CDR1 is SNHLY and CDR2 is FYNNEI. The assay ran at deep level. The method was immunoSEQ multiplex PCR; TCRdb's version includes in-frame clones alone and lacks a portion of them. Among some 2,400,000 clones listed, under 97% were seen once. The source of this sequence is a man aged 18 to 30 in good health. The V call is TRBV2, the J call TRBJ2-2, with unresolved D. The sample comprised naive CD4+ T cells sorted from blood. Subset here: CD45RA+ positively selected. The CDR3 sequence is CASSVSLGGELFF. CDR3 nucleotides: TGTGCCAGCAGTGTTTCTTTAGGCGGGGAGCTGTTTTTT.